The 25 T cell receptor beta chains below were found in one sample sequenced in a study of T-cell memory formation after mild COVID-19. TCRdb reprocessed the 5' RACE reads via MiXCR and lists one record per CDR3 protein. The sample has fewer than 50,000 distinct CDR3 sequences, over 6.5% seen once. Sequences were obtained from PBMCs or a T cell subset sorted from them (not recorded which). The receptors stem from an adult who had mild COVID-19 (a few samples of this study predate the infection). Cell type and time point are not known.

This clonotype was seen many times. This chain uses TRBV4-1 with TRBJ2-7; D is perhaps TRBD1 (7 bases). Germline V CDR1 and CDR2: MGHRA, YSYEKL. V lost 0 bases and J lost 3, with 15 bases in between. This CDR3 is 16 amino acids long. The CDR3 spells CASSQDGRDSYYEQYF. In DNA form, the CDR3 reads TGCGCCAGCAGCCAAGATGGGCGGGACAGCTACTACGAGCAGTACTTC.

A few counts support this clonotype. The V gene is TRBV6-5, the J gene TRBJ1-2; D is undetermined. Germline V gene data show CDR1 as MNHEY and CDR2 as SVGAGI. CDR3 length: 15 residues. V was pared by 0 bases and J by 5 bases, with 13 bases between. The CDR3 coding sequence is TGTGCCAGCAGTTACTCGGGCCGAACCCTTTATGGCTACACCTTC. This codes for CASSYSGRTLYGYTF.

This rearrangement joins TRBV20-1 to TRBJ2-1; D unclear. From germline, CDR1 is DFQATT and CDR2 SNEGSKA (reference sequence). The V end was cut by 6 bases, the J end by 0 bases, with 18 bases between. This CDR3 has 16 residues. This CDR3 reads CSARQQASLSYNEQFF. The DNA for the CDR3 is TGCAGTGCCCGGCAGCAGGCCTCCCTCTCCTACAATGAGCAGTTCTTC.

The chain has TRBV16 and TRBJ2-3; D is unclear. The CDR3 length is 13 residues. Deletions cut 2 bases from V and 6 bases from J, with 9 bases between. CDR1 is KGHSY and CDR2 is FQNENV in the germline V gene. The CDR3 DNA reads TGTGCCAGCAGCCAAGCTCGGAGTGATACGCAGTATTTT. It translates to CASSQARSDTQYF.

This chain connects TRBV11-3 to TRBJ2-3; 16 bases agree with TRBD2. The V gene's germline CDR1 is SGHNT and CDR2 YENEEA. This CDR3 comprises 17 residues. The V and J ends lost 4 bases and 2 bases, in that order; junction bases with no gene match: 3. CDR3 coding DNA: TGTGCCAGCAGCTCTGGGACTAGCGGGGGGGCCACAGATACGCAGTATTTT. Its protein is CASSSGTSGGATDTQYF.

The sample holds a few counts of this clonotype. The CDR3 bases are TGCAGTGCTACCGGGACCAACACCGGGGAGCTGTTTTTT. This encodes CSATGTNTGELFF. The chain has TRBV20-1 and TRBJ2-2, with D possibly called TRBD1 or TRBD2 (5 bases each). CDR1 and CDR2 (germline): DFQATT, SNEGSKA (reference sequence). There are 13 residues in the CDR3. V lost 4 bases, J lost 2 bases, and 8 bases lay in between.

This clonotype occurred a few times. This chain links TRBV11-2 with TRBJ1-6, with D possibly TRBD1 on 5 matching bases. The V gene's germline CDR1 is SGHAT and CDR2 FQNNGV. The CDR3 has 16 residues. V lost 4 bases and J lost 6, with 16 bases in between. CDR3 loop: CASSSLLGVFNSPLHF. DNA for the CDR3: TGTGCCAGCAGCTCTTTGTTGGGGGTCTTTAATTCACCCCTCCACTTT.

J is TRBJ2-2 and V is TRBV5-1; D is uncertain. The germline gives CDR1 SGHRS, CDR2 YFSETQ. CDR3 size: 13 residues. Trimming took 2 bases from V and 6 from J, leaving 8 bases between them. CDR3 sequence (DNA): TGCGCCAGCAGCTTCGGGCAGCCCGGGGAGCTGTTTTTT. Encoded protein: CASSFGQPGELFF.

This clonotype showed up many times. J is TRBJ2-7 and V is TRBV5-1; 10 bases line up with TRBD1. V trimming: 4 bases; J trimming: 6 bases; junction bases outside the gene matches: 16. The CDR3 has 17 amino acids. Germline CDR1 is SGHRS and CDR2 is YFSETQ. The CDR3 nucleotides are TGCGCCAGCAGCCCCGACCCCGGCGGGACAGGGGTTCTCGAGCAGTACTTC. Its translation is CASSPDPGGTGVLEQYF.

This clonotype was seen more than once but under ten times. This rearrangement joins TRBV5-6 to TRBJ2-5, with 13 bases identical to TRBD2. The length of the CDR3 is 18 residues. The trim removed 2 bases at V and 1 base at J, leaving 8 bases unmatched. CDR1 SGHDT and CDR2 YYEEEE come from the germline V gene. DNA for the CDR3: TGTGCCAGCAGCTTAAGACTAGCGGGGGGCGTACCCCAAGAGACCCAGTACTTC. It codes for CASSLRLAGGVPQETQYF.

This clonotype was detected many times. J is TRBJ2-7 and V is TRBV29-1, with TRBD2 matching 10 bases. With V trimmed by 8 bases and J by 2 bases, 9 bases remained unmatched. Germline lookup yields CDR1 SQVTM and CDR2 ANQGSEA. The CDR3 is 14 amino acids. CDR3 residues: CSSYGAGGPYEQYF. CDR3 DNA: TGCAGCTCTTATGGAGCGGGAGGGCCCTACGAGCAGTACTTC.

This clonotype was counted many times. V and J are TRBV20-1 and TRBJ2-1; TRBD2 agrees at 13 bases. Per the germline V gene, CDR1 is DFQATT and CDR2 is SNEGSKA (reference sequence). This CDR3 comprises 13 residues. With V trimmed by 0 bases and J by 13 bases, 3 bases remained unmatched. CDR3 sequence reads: CSARETSGGFQFF. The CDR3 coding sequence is TGCAGTGCTAGAGAGACTAGCGGGGGGTTTCAGTTCTTC.

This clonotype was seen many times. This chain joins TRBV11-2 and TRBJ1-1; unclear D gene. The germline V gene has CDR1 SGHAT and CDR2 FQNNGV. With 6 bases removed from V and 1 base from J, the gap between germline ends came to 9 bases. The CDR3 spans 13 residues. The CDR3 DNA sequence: TGTGCCAGCAGTCGCAGAAGGAACACTGAAGCTTTCTTT. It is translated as CASSRRRNTEAFF.

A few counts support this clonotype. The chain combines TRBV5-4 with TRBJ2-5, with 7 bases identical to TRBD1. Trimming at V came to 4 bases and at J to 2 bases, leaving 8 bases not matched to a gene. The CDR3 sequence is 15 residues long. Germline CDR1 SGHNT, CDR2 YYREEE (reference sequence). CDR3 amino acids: CASSPYRTGQETQYF. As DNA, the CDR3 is TGTGCCAGCAGCCCGTATCGGACAGGACAAGAGACCCAGTACTTC.

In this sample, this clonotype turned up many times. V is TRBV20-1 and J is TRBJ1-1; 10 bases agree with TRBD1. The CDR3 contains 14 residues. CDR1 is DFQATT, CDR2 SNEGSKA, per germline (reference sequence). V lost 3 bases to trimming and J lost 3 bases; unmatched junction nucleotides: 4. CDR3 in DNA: TGCAGTGCTAGTCCCGGGACAGGGGACACTGAAGCTTTCTTT. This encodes CSASPGTGDTEAFF.

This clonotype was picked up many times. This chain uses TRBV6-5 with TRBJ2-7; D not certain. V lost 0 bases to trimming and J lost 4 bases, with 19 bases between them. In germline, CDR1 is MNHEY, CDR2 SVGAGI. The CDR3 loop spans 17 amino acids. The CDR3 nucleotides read TGTGCCAGCAGTTACTCCTTTCGCGAAAGGGCCGGTTACGAGCAGTACTTC. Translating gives CASSYSFRERAGYEQYF.

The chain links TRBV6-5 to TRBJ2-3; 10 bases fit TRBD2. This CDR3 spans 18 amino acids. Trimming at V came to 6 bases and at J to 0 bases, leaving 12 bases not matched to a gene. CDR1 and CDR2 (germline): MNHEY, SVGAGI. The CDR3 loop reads CASRIAGGLRGSTDTQYF. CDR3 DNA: TGTGCCAGCAGAATAGCGGGAGGCCTGCGGGGGAGCACAGATACGCAGTATTTT.

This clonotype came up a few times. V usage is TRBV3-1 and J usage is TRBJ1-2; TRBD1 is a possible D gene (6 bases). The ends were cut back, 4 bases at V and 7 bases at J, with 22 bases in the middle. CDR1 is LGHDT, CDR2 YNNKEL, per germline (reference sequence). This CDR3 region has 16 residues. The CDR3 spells CASSRSGALSLAGYTF. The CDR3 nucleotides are TGTGCCAGCAGCCGTTCAGGGGCGCTTTCTTTAGCTGGCTACACCTTC. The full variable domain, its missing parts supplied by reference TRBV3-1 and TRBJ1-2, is DTAVSQTPKYLVTQMGNDKSIKCEQNLGHDTMYWYKQDSKKFLKIMFSYNNKELIINETVPNRFSPKSPDKAHLNLHINSLELGDSAVYFCASSRSGALSLAGYTFGSGTRLTVV.

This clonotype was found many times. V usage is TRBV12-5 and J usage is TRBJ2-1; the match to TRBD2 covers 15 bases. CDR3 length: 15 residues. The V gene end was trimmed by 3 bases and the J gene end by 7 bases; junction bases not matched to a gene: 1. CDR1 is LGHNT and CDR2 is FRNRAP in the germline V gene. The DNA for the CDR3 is TGTGCTAGTGGTTTCGGACTAGCGGGAGGGAATGAGCAGTTCTTC. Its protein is CASGFGLAGGNEQFF.

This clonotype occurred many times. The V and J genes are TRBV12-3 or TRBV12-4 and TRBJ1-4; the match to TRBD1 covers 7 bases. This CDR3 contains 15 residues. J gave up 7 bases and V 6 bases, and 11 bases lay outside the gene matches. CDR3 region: CASRGGQYGFEKLFF. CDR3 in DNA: TGTGCCAGCAGGGGGGGACAGTATGGTTTTGAAAAACTGTTTTTT.

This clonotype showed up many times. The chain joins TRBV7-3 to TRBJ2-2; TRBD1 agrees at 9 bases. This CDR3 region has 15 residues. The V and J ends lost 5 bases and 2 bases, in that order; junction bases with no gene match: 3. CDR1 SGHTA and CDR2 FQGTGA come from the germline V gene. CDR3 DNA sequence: TGTGCCAGCAGCGTGACAGGGGGAAACACCGGGGAGCTGTTTTTT. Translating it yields CASSVTGGNTGELFF.

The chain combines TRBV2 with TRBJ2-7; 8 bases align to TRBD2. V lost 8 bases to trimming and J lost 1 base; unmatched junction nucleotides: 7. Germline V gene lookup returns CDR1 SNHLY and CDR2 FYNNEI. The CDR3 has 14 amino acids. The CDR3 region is CASRRAGGSYEQYF. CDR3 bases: TGTGCCAGCCGCCGGGCGGGAGGATCCTACGAGCAGTACTTC.

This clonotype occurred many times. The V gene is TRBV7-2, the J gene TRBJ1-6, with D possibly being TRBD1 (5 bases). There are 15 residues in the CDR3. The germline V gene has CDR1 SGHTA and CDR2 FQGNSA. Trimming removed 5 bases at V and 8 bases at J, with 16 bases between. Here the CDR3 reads CASSPQVGTDSPLHF. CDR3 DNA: TGTGCCAGCAGCCCTCAGGTGGGGACGGATTCACCCCTCCACTTT.

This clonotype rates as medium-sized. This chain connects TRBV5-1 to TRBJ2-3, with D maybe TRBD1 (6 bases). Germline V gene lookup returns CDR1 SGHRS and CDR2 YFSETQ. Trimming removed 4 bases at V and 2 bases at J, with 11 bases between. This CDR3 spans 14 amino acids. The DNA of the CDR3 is TGCGCCAGCAGCGGCACAGGGTCCACAGATACGCAGTATTTT. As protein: CASSGTGSTDTQYF.

CDR3 sequence: CATSRDTGQYYGYTF. The CDR3 DNA reads TGTGCCACCAGCAGAGATACGGGGCAGTACTATGGCTACACCTTC. V gene TRBV15 combines with J gene TRBJ1-2, with D perhaps matching TRBD1 (5 bases). Trimming pared 0 bases from V and 3 bases from J, leaving 11 bases between. The CDR3 is 15 residues long. CDR1 LNHNV and CDR2 YYDKDF come from the germline V gene (reference sequence).